These 12 T cell receptor beta chains originate from one sample sequenced in a study of blood T cell repertoires in COVID-19. TCRdb's table, derived via immunoSEQ multiplex PCR, lists solely in-frame clones and lacks some. The profile covers about 270,000 clones, with approximately 89% appearing a single time and 2.5% to 3% taken by the ten largest. Specimen: PBMCs or T cells enriched from blood (not recorded which). Every receptor here comes from a man aged 40-55 years who had been exposed to COVID-19.

The chain joins TRBV19 to TRBJ2-3; D uncertain. The CDR3 is 14 amino acids. Trimming left V 3 bases short and J 0 bases short, with 7 bases between. In germline, CDR1 is LNHDA, CDR2 SQIVND (reference sequence). The CDR3 DNA reads TGTGCCAGTAGTATTTCCGCGAGCACAGATACGCAGTATTTT. Its protein product is CASSISASTDTQYF.

This chain joins TRBV7-9 and TRBJ1-2; D possibly corresponds to TRBD1 (5 bases). There are 13 residues in the CDR3. Germline lookup yields CDR1 SEHNR and CDR2 FQNEAQ (reference sequence). Trimming took 10 bases from V and 4 from J, leaving 16 bases between them. CDR3 sequence reads: CATNQGALYGYTF. Written as DNA, the CDR3 is TGTGCCACCAACCAGGGCGCTCTCTATGGCTACACCTTC.

The chain couples TRBV28 to TRBJ2-1; 13 bases align to TRBD2. Germline V gives CDR1 MDHEN, CDR2 SYDVKM. This CDR3 contains 14 residues. V lost 8 bases, J lost 7 bases, and 5 bases stayed unmatched. CDR3 sequence reads: CASVRLAGGNEQFF. DNA of the CDR3: TGTGCCAGCGTGCGACTAGCGGGAGGAAATGAGCAGTTCTTC.

Turning to this clone: Other DNA sequences of this sample code for an identical CDR3. The CDR3 sequence is CASRGGNEKLFF. DNA for the CDR3: TGTGCCAGCAGGGGGGGTAATGAAAAACTGTTTTTT. The chain is built from TRBV28 and TRBJ1-4, with D maybe TRBD1 (5 bases). The length of the CDR3 is 12 residues. CDR1 and CDR2 from the germline V gene are MDHEN and SYDVKM. V lost 6 bases and J 4 bases, leaving 6 bases between the germline ends.

The chain carries TRBV7-9 and TRBJ2-1; D is perhaps TRBD2 (5 bases). Germline CDR1 and CDR2: SEHNR and FQNEAQ (reference sequence). V lost 6 bases and J 4 bases, leaving 10 bases between the germline ends. The CDR3 loop spans 13 amino acids. This CDR3 reads CASRTRDYNEQFF. The CDR3 region has the DNA TGTGCCAGCAGAACCCGGGATTACAATGAGCAGTTCTTC. Full variable domain (remainder filled in from reference TRBV7-9 and TRBJ2-1): DTGVSQNPRHKITKRGQNVTFRCDPISEHNRLYWYRQTLGQGPEFLTYFQNEAQLEKSRLLSDRFSAERPKGSFSTLEIQRTEQGDSAMYLCASRTRDYNEQFFGPGTRLTVL.

This clone was seen only a few times. The chain uses TRBV3-1 (or the pseudogene TRBV3-2) and TRBJ1-2; D not resolved. There are 12 residues in the CDR3. V was shortened by 8 bases and J by 8 bases, with 15 bases between the two germline ends. Germline assignment: CDR1 LGHDT and CDR2 YNNKEL (reference sequence). As DNA, the CDR3 is TGTGCCAGCGGGGAGTTCCCGCTCGGCTACACCTTC. It specifies CASGEFPLGYTF.

The gene calls are TRBV28 and TRBJ2-3; the D gene is possibly TRBD1 (5 bases). V lost 4 bases and J 6 bases, leaving 8 bases between the germline ends. Germline assignment: CDR1 MDHEN and CDR2 SYDVKM. This CDR3 is 12 amino acids long. In DNA, the CDR3 is TGTGCCAGCAGTTCCCGACAGGATACGCAGTATTTT. As protein: CASSSRQDTQYF.

The chain combines TRBV28 with TRBJ1-1; D gene uncertain. Trimming stripped 6 bases from V and 0 bases from J, with 5 bases between. CDR3 size: 12 residues. The germline V gene has CDR1 MDHEN and CDR2 SYDVKM. This CDR3 is CASSLLNTEAFF. CDR3 in DNA: TGTGCCAGCAGCCTTCTGAACACTGAAGCTTTCTTT.

The V gene is TRBV6-5, the J gene TRBJ2-7; the D is unclear. The germline CDR1 and CDR2 sequences are MNHEY and SVGAGI. The CDR3 contains 14 residues. V was clipped by 3 bases and J by 2 bases, with 11 bases between them. CDR3 protein: CASSYSVPPYEQYF. The CDR3 nucleotides are TGTGCCAGCAGTTATTCGGTCCCCCCCTACGAGCAGTACTTC.

The V and J genes are TRBV10-3 and TRBJ1-2, with unresolved D. Germline CDR1 ENHRY, CDR2 SYGVKD. This CDR3 spans 15 amino acids. V was shortened by 0 bases and J by 1 base, with 9 bases between the two germline ends. CDR3 in amino acids: CAISESLGLNYGYTF. Here the CDR3 DNA reads TGTGCCATCAGTGAGTCGCTAGGCCTTAACTATGGCTACACCTTC.

This rearrangement joins TRBV6-1 to TRBJ1-5; maybe TRBD1 (6 bases). Germline lookup yields CDR1 MNHNS and CDR2 SASEGT. The CDR3 contains 13 residues. The germline V and J ends were trimmed by 2 bases and 6 bases, with 8 bases remaining between them. For the CDR3, the DNA is TGTGCCAGCAGTGAACAGGGGAGTCAGCCCCAGCATTTT. Translating it yields CASSEQGSQPQHF.

The chain employs TRBV19 and TRBJ1-5; possibly TRBD1 for D (5 bases). From germline, CDR1 is LNHDA and CDR2 SQIVND (reference sequence). This CDR3 comprises 15 residues. Trimming removed 3 bases at V and 0 bases at J, with 9 bases between. The DNA for the CDR3 is TGTGCCAGTAGTATCGGAGGGGTTAGCAATCAGCCCCAGCATTTT. It translates to CASSIGGVSNQPQHF.